These 9 T cell receptor beta chains were sequenced from one sample in a study of blood T cell repertoires in COVID-19 (TCRdb year 2020). The library came from the immunoSEQ multiplex PCR assay. Imported from immuneACCESS, the table was reduced by TCRdb to in-frame sequences with V and J called. These copies leave out some clones; in studies compared against another copy, an unresolved V gene accounts for under half, and the cause of the remainder is not known. For this sample there are around 170,000 clones; 74% appear just once. The top ten hold around 2.9% of the sample. What was sequenced was peripheral blood. Receptor source: a woman of 80 years or more with acute or convalescent COVID-19.

DNA of the CDR3: TGTGCTAGTGGTTTGGCCCTCCGCGCGGGAGGCTCCTACAATGAGCAGTTCTTC. This gives the protein CASGLALRAGGSYNEQFF. The gene calls are TRBV12-5 and TRBJ2-1; TRBD2 matches at 8 bases. V shed 1 base and J 0 bases; nucleotides not matched to a gene: 8. The CDR3 length is 18 residues. Germline CDR1 LGHNT, CDR2 FRNRAP.

The gene calls are TRBV7-2 and TRBJ2-3, with D unclear. V lost 5 bases to trimming and J lost 2 bases, with 5 bases between them. Per germline, CDR1 SGHTA and CDR2 FQGNSA. The CDR3 spans 12 residues. The CDR3, as DNA: TGTGCCAGCAGCCCGTACACAGATACGCAGTATTTT. Translating gives CASSPYTDTQYF.

The chain joins TRBV5-4 to TRBJ1-1, with 12 bases aligning to TRBD1. The CDR3 has 15 residues. V was pared by 5 bases and J by 1 base, with 3 bases of the junction left unmatched. Germline V CDR1 and CDR2: SGHNT, YYREEE (reference sequence). The CDR3 loop reads CASRKGQGANTEAFF. DNA of the CDR3: TGTGCCAGCAGAAAGGGACAGGGGGCGAACACTGAAGCTTTCTTT.

The chain recombines TRBV5-1 with TRBJ2-1; D is ambiguous. Germline V gene sequence: CDR1 SGHRS, CDR2 YFSETQ. The CDR3 has 14 amino acids. The V end lost 0 bases, the J end lost 6 bases, and 10 bases lay between the germline ends. The DNA for the CDR3 is TGCGCCAGCAGCTTGGGGCAGGCGACCAATGAGCAGTTCTTC. Its translation: CASSLGQATNEQFF.

The chain couples TRBV6-1 to TRBJ1-5; 8 positions agree with TRBD1. The CDR3 length is 16 residues. Germline CDR1 and CDR2: MNHNS and SASEGT. Unmatched junction bases numbered 9, after V lost 4 bases and J lost 4 bases. CDR3 coding DNA: TGTGCCAGCAGTGCCGACAGGGGACCCCTTAATCAGCCCCAGCATTTT. Its protein product is CASSADRGPLNQPQHF.

CDR3 amino acids: CASSQRGGTGELFF. For the CDR3, the DNA is TGTGCCAGCAGCCAAAGGGGGGGTACCGGGGAGCTGTTTTTT. This chain links TRBV6-4 with TRBJ2-2; perhaps TRBD2 as D (7 bases). The CDR3 consists of 14 residues. Germline-derived CDR1 and CDR2 are MRHNA and SNTAGT. Deletions cut 6 bases from V and 5 bases from J, with 13 bases between.

The chain recombines TRBV28 with TRBJ2-3, with a tentative D call TRBD2 (5 bases). V shed 6 bases and J shed 0 bases, with 13 bases lying between them. Germline values: CDR1 MDHEN, CDR2 SYDVKM. This CDR3 is 15 amino acids long. CDR3 amino acids: CASSPDWTSTDTQYF. The CDR3 coding sequence is TGTGCCAGCAGCCCGGACTGGACTAGCACAGATACGCAGTATTTT. Full variable domain (outside the CDR3, taken from reference TRBV28 and TRBJ2-3): DVKVTQSSRYLVKRTGEKVFLECVQDMDHENMFWYRQDPGLGLRLIYFSYDVKMKEKGDIPEGYSVSREKKERFSLILESASTNQTSMYLCASSPDWTSTDTQYFGPGTRLTVL.

V gene TRBV6-6 combines with J gene TRBJ2-7; TRBD1 agrees at 9 bases. CDR1 and CDR2 from the germline V gene are MNHNY and SVGAGI (reference sequence). The CDR3 covers 14 residues. The junction had 6 bases not matched to a gene; V was cut back by 6 bases and J by 3 bases. CDR3 in DNA: TGTGCCAGCAGGACAGGGGGACAGAGCTACGAGCAGTACTTC. The encoded protein is CASRTGGQSYEQYF.

This chain connects TRBV6-2 or TRBV6-3 to TRBJ2-1; perhaps TRBD1 as D (8 bases). The CDR3 totals 19 residues. V lost 4 bases to trimming and J lost 1 base, with 23 bases between them. Germline V gene data show CDR1 as MNHEY and CDR2 as SVGEGT. The CDR3 DNA sequence: TGTGCCAGCAGTTCACCAGGGGGCGGTAGGCGGGAGTCCTACAATGAGCAGTTCTTC. Its translation is CASSSPGGGRRESYNEQFF.